Listed below are T cell receptor beta chains from one sample, sequenced in a study of siplizumab effects on memory and regulatory T cells. The assay was immunoSEQ multiplex PCR, and TCRdb's table has in-frame clones only and misses some. The data show around 45,000 clones, roughly 90% seen once. Sequenced sample: naive CD8+ T cells sorted from blood. The receptors stem from a human donor in good health. Each CDR3 is given with its conserved first and last residue.

j_call,v_call,cdr3_aa
TRBJ2-7,TRBV9,CASSVGWGQTYEQYF
TRBJ2-1,TRBV5-5,CASSFLGDEQFF
TRBJ1-2,TRBV6-1,CASSLGGRADGYTF
TRBJ1-5,TRBV5-6,CASSPRSVYQPQHF
TRBJ2-7,TRBV11-2,CASTLGGGAYEQYF
TRBJ1-2,TRBV2,CASFSAGPPYGYTF
TRBJ2-3,TRBV7-2,CASSLVGSLTDTQYF
TRBJ2-7,TRBV7-9,CASSLGPPRDF
TRBJ2-6,TRBV9,CASGKSSGANVLTF
TRBJ2-1,TRBV10-1,CASSELGHEQFF
TRBJ1-3,TRBV4-1,CASSQVTGSGNTIYF
TRBJ2-1,TRBV2,CASSKLRLAGGGNEQFF
TRBJ2-7,TRBV6-6,CASSYWDREYEQYF
TRBJ2-7,TRBV6-1,CASSALILAGGTYEQYF
TRBJ2-2,TRBV29-1,CSGRGWTGELFF
TRBJ2-7,TRBV5-8,CASSLVAGSSYEQYF
TRBJ1-2,TRBV27,CASRRGGNYGYTF
TRBJ2-7,TRBV4-1,CASSQGQVDYEQYF
TRBJ2-1,TRBV5-8,CASSPGTSGSNEQFF
TRBJ1-5,TRBV5-4,CASSSDIQPQHF
TRBJ1-6,TRBV7-9,CASSYGNSPLHF
TRBJ2-5,TRBV14,CASSQDLPPQYF
TRBJ1-6,TRBV5-5,CASSPGLDINSPLHF
TRBJ2-7,TRBV14,CASSRTEGTGRRSYEQYF
TRBJ1-1,TRBV19,CASSHGTVTEAFF